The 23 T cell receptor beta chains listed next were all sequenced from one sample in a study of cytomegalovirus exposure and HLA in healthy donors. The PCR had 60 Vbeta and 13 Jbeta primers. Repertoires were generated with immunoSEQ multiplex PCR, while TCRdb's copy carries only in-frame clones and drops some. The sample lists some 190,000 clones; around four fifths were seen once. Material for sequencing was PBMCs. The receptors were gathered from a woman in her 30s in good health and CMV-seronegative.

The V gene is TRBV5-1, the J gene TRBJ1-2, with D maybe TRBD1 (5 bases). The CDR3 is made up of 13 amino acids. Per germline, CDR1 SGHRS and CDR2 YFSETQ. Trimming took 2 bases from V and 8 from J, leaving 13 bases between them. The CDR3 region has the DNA TGCGCCAGCAGCTTTGGCCAGGGTAACGGCTACACCTTC. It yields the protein CASSFGQGNGYTF.

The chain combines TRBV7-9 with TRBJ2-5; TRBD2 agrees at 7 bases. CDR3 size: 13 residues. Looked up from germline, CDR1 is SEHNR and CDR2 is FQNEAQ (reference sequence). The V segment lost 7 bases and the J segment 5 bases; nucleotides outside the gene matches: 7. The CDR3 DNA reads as TGTGCCAGCATCCCTGCCGGGGGGGAGACCCAGTACTTC. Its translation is CASIPAGGETQYF.

The CDR3 region has the DNA TGTGCCAGCAGTTTTCTTGGCGGGGGGGCCATAGTGAATGAGCAGTTCTTC. It yields the protein CASSFLGGGAIVNEQFF. The V and J genes are TRBV27 and TRBJ2-1; 9 bases are a match to TRBD2. Trimming took 3 bases from V and 7 from J; bases not matched to a gene: 13. Germline lookup yields CDR1 MNHEY and CDR2 SMNVEV (reference sequence). CDR3 length equals 17 residues.

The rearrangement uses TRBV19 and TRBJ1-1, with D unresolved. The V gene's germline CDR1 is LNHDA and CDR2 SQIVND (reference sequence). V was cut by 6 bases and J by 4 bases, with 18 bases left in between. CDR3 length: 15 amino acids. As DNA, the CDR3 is TGTGCCAGTAGGGGCTACCGGGAGGCACCCACTGAAGCTTTCTTT. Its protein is CASRGYREAPTEAFF.

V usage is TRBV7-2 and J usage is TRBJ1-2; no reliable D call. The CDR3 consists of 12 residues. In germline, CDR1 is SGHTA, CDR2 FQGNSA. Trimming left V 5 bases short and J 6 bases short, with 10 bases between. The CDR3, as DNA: TGTGCCAGCAGCCTAGGACTAAATGGCTACACCTTC. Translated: CASSLGLNGYTF.

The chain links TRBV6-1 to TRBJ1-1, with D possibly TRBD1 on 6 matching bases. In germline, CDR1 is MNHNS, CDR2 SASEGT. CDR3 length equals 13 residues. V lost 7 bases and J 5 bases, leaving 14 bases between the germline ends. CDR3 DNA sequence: TGTGCCAGCACCGAACAGGGTGAGACTGAAGCTTTCTTT. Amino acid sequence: CASTEQGETEAFF.

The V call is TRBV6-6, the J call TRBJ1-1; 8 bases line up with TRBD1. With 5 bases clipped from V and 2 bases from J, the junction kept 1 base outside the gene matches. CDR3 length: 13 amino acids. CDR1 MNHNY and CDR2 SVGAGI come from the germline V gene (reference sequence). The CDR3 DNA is TGTGCCAGCAGTGGACAGGGAAACACTGAAGCTTTCTTT. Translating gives CASSGQGNTEAFF.

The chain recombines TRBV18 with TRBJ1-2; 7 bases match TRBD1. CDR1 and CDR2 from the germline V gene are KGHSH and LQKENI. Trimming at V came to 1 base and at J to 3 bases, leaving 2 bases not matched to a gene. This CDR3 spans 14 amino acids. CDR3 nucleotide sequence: TGTGCCAGCTCACCACAGGGGGCGGACTATGGCTACACCTTC. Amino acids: CASSPQGADYGYTF.

Here the CDR3 DNA reads TGTGCCACCAGCTCTCAAGAGGCGGGACAGGGAAAAGGGAATGGCTACACCTTC. As protein: CATSSQEAGQGKGNGYTF. The chain couples TRBV15 to TRBJ1-2; TRBD1 aligns across 9 bases. This CDR3 region has 18 residues. The germline gives CDR1 LNHNV, CDR2 YYDKDF (reference sequence). V shed 5 bases, J shed 6 bases, and the junction held 19 bases outside the gene matches.

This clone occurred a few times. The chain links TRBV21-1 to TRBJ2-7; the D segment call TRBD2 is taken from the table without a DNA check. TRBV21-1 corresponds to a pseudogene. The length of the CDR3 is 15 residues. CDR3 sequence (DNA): TGTGCCAGCAGCAAAAGCCCCGGGTTCTCCTACGAGCAGTACTTC. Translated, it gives CASSKSPGFSYEQYF.

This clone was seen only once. CDR3 region: CASSSAAGGPHEQYF. CDR3 DNA sequence: TGCGCCAGCAGCTCGGCGGCGGGGGGGCCCCACGAGCAGTACTTC. The genes are TRBV5-1 and TRBJ2-7; TRBD2 aligns across 9 bases. The CDR3 has 15 amino acids. V lost 3 bases, J lost 5 bases, and 9 bases stayed unmatched. CDR1 and CDR2 from the germline V gene are SGHRS and YFSETQ. Full variable domain (missing parts from reference TRBV5-1 and TRBJ2-7): KAGVTQTPRYLIKTRGQQVTLSCSPISGHRSVSWYQQTPGQGLQFLFEYFSETQRNKGNFPGRFSGRQFSNSRSEMNVSTLELGDSALYLCASSSAAGGPHEQYFGPGTRLTVT.

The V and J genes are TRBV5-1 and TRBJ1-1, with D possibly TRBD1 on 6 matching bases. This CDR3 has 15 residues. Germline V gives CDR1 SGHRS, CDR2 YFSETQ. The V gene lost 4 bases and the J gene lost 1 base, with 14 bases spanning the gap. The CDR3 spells CASSPYGTPNTEAFF. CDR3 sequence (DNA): TGCGCCAGCAGCCCGTACGGGACACCGAACACTGAAGCTTTCTTT.

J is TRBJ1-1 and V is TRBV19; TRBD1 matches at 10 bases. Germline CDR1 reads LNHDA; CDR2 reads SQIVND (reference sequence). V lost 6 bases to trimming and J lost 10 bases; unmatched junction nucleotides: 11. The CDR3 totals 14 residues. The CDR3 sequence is CASSPGQGGAGAFF. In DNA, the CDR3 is TGTGCCAGTAGCCCCGGACAGGGGGGGGCGGGAGCTTTCTTT.

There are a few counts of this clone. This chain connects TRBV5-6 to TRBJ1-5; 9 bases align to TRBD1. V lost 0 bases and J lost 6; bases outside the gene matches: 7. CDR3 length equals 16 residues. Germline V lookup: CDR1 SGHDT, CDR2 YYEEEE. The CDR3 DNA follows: TGTGCCAGCAGCTTGGGCTACAGGGGGCAGGGTCAGCCCCAGCATTTT. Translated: CASSLGYRGQGQPQHF.

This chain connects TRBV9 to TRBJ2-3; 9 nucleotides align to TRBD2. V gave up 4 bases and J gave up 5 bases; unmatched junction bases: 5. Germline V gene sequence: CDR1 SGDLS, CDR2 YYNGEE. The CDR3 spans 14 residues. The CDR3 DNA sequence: TGTGCCAGCAGCCGCGGCGGGGGGGAAGATACGCAGTATTTT. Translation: CASSRGGGEDTQYF. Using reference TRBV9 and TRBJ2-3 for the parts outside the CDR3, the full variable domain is DSGVTQTPKHLITATGQRVTLRCSPRSGDLSVYWYQQSLDQGLQFLIQYYNGEERAKGNILERFSAQQFPDLHSELNLSSLELGDSALYFCASSRGGGEDTQYFGPGTRLTVL.

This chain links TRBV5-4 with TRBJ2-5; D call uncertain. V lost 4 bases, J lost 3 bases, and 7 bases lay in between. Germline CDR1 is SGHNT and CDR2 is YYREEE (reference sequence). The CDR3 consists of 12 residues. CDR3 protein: CASSKPKETQYF. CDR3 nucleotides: TGTGCCAGCAGCAAGCCGAAAGAGACCCAGTACTTC.

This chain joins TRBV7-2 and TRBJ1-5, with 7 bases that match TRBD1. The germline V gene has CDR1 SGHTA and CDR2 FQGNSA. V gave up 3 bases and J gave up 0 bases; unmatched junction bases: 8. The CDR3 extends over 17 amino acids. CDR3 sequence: CASSFTDRSYSNQPQHF. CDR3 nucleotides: TGTGCCAGCAGCTTTACGGACAGGAGTTATAGCAATCAGCCCCAGCATTTT.

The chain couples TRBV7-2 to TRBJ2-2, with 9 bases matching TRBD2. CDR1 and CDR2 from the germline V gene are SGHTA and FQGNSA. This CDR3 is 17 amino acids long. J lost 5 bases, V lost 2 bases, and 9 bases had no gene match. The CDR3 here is CASSLRSASGATGELFF. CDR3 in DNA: TGTGCCAGCAGCTTAAGGTCGGCTAGCGGGGCTACCGGGGAGCTGTTTTTT.

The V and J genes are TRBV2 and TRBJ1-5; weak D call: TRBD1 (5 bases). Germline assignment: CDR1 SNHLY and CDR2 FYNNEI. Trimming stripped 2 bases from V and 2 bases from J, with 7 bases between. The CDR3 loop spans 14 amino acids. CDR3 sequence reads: CASSETRGNQPQHF. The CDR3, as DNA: TGTGCCAGCAGTGAAACCAGGGGCAATCAGCCCCAGCATTTT.

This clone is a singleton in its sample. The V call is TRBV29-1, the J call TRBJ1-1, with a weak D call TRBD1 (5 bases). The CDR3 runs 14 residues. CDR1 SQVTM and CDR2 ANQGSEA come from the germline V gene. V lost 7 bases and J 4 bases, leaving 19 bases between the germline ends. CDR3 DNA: TGCAGCGCCATGATCGACAGTCGTATCACTGAAGCTTTCTTT. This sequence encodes CSAMIDSRITEAFF.

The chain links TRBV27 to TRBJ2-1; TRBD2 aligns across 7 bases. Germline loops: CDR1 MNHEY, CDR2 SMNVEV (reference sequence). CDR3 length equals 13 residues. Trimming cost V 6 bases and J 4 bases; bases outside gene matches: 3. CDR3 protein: CASRTSPYNEQFF. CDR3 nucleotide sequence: TGTGCCAGCAGGACTAGCCCATACAATGAGCAGTTCTTC.

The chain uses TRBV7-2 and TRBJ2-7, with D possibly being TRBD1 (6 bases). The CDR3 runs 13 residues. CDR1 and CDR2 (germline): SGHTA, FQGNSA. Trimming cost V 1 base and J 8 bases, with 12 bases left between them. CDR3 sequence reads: CASSLGQESKQYF. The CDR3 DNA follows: TGTGCCAGCAGCTTAGGACAGGAGAGCAAGCAGTACTTC.

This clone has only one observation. This CDR3 is CASSEAAIWSDTQYF. CDR3 DNA: TGTGCCAGCAGTGAAGCGGCCATATGGTCAGATACGCAGTATTTT. The chain carries TRBV6-1 and TRBJ2-3; D unclear. Germline CDR1 reads MNHNS; CDR2 reads SASEGT. The length of the CDR3 is 15 residues. V was cut by 0 bases and J by 4 bases, with 11 bases left in between.